This T cell receptor (beta chain) was identified during a study of control samples from healthy donors and cancer patients. TCRdb's copy holds only in-frame clones and misses some; the assay was immunoSEQ multiplex PCR. Among some 64,000 clones listed, over 75% were seen once. A single count supports this clone. This TCR was sampled from a woman aged 50 to 60 with head and neck cancer. Specimen: PBMCs.

The DNA of the CDR3 is TGTGCCAGTAGTACCTCTGGGACACCCTCCAATGAGCAGTTCTTC. Its translation is CASSTSGTPSNEQFF. The V and J genes are TRBV19 and TRBJ2-1, with D tentatively TRBD1 (6 bases). This CDR3 comprises 15 residues. Trimming shortened V by 4 bases and J by 6 bases, and 16 bases separated the two germline ends. Germline CDR1 and CDR2: LNHDA and SQIVND (reference sequence).